These 22 T cell receptor beta chains were sequenced from one sample in a study of CD8 T cells in ankylosing spondylitis (dated by TCRdb to the late 2010s). What the work shows at the level of the full study, not this receptor alone: A TCR beta motif of eight highly homologous amino acid variants appeared characteristic of blood from ankylosing spondylitis patients.

Their specific antigens are unknown. Library prep was done by 5' RACE. The reads were generated on an Illumina HiSeq 2500. In TCRdb, the public reads were trimmed at Q25 with fastp and aligned with MiXCR, with productive beta chains retained. Records with the same CDR3 protein are collapsed into one entry carrying the most frequent genes and DNA. The table for this sample lists hundreds of thousands of distinct CDR3 sequences; approximately 11% of them were counted only once. The biggest ten clones account for nearly 7% of the sample. Sequencing was done on a sample of blood, either unsorted or a sorted T cell fraction (not recorded which). The receptors were sampled from a male donor with ankylosing spondylitis.

There are many counts of this clonotype. The chain carries TRBV11-2 and TRBJ1-4; tentatively, D is TRBD1 (6 bases). Trimming shortened V by 5 bases and J by 8 bases, and 21 bases separated the two germline ends. Germline V gene data show CDR1 as SGHAT and CDR2 as FQNNGV. CDR3 length equals 16 residues. The CDR3 region is CASSTRSQGLGEKLFF. For the CDR3, the DNA is TGTGCCAGCAGCACACGATCACAGGGATTGGGCGAAAAACTGTTTTTT.

V is TRBV10-3 and J is TRBJ2-3; no clear D gene. This CDR3 contains 15 residues. V shed 4 bases and J shed 2 bases, with 13 bases lying between them. Germline CDR1 reads ENHRY; CDR2 reads SYGVKD. The CDR3 DNA sequence: TGTGCCATCAGTGGAGACTCCCTCCCCACAGATACGCAGTATTTT. Translation: CAISGDSLPTDTQYF.

In this sample, this clonotype turned up a few times. The rearrangement joins TRBV9 to TRBJ2-2, with D perhaps matching TRBD2 (6 bases). V lost 3 bases and J 8 bases, leaving 17 bases between the germline ends. Germline V gene data show CDR1 as SGDLS and CDR2 as YYNGEE. The CDR3 length is 15 residues. CDR3 coding DNA: TGTGCCAGCAGCGCTGATAGCGGATGGTTGGGGGAGCTGTTTTTT. Its translation is CASSADSGWLGELFF. Full variable domain (rest looked up from reference TRBV9 and TRBJ2-2): DSGVTQTPKHLITATGQRVTLRCSPRSGDLSVYWYQQSLDQGLQFLIQYYNGEERAKGNILERFSAQQFPDLHSELNLSSLELGDSALYFCASSADSGWLGELFFGEGSRLTVL.

There are many counts of this clonotype. J is TRBJ2-1 and V is TRBV12-3 or TRBV12-4, with 9 bases identical to TRBD2. The CDR3 is made up of 16 amino acids. V trimming: 6 bases; J trimming: 0 bases; junction bases outside the gene matches: 6. In nucleotides, the CDR3 is TGTGCCAGCAGAAGAAGCGGGAGGACCTCCTACAATGAGCAGTTCTTC. Translation: CASRRSGRTSYNEQFF.

This clonotype was detected a few times. The J gene is TRBJ2-2, the V gene TRBV2, with D unresolved. The CDR3 runs to 13 residues. The ends were cut back, 5 bases at V and 5 bases at J, with 9 bases in the middle. Germline V lookup: CDR1 SNHLY, CDR2 FYNNEI. CDR3 in DNA: TGTGCCAGCAGTATATACCTTACCGGGGAGCTGTTTTTT. It codes for CASSIYLTGELFF.

In this sample, this clonotype turned up a few times. The chain is built from TRBV11-1 and TRBJ1-4; D is perhaps TRBD1 (6 bases). Germline CDR1 reads SGHAT; CDR2 reads FQDESV (reference sequence). This CDR3 spans 14 amino acids. The germline V and J ends were trimmed by 5 bases and 3 bases, with 10 bases remaining between them. CDR3 loop: CASSADRSNEKLFF. The DNA of the CDR3 is TGTGCCAGCAGCGCAGACAGGTCTAATGAAAAACTGTTTTTT.

This clonotype has just a few counts. Here the CDR3 DNA reads TGTGCCAGCAGCTTGGACCCCCCCATGGTCTGGGGGGCCAACGTCCTGACTTTC. Translation: CASSLDPPMVWGANVLTF. The gene calls are TRBV5-5 and TRBJ2-6; D not resolved. The CDR3 extends over 18 amino acids. The germline V and J ends were trimmed by 0 bases and 4 bases, with 17 bases remaining between them. CDR1 and CDR2 (germline): SGHKS, YYEKEE (reference sequence). The full variable domain, with the rest looked up from reference TRBV5-5 and TRBJ2-6, is DAGVTQSPTHLIKTRGQQVTLRCSPISGHKSVSWYQQVLGQGPQFIFQYYEKEERGRGNFPDRFSARQFPNYSSELNVNALLLGDSALYLCASSLDPPMVWGANVLTFGAGSRLTVL.

This clonotype showed up many times. The chain carries TRBV20-1 and TRBJ2-1, with 9 bases matching TRBD2. Germline CDR1 reads DFQATT; CDR2 reads SNEGSKA (reference sequence). The CDR3 is 13 amino acids. J was trimmed by 5 bases and V by 7 bases; bases with no gene match: 6. The CDR3 loop is CSGEGLADNEQFF. In DNA form, the CDR3 reads TGCAGTGGTGAGGGACTAGCCGACAATGAGCAGTTCTTC.

A few counts support this clonotype. The genes are TRBV15 and TRBJ2-3; D is ambiguous. Germline V CDR1 and CDR2: LNHNV, YYDKDF (reference sequence). This CDR3 spans 12 amino acids. V lost 1 base and J lost 5, with 4 bases in between. This CDR3 reads CATSRGGDTQYF. CDR3 DNA sequence: TGTGCCACCAGCAGAGGTGGAGATACGCAGTATTTT.

The chain combines TRBV12-3 or TRBV12-4 with TRBJ2-1; 12 bases match TRBD2. The CDR3 is made up of 15 amino acids. V shed 6 bases, J shed 7 bases, and the junction held 7 bases outside the gene matches. CDR3 loop: CASRGRTSGKNEQFF. DNA of the CDR3: TGTGCCAGCAGGGGTAGGACTAGCGGGAAGAATGAGCAGTTCTTC.

The rearrangement links TRBV20-1 to TRBJ1-2, with a tentative D call TRBD1 (5 bases). V dropped 3 bases and J dropped 7 bases, with 12 bases sitting between them. This CDR3 has 12 residues. Per the germline V gene, CDR1 is DFQATT and CDR2 is SNEGSKA (reference sequence). The CDR3 reads CSASTGTSGYTF. CDR3 coding DNA: TGCAGTGCTAGCACGGGGACGAGTGGCTACACCTTC.

This chain joins TRBV7-9 and TRBJ1-1, with D unresolved. Trimming shortened V by 1 base and J by 7 bases, and 13 bases separated the two germline ends. Per the germline V gene, CDR1 is SEHNR and CDR2 is FQNEAQ (reference sequence). The CDR3 sequence is 14 residues long. Here the CDR3 reads CASSLDWVSNEAFF. The CDR3 DNA reads TGTGCCAGCAGCTTAGATTGGGTGAGCAATGAAGCTTTCTTT.

J is TRBJ1-5 and V is TRBV5-5; D uncertain. CDR1 is SGHKS, CDR2 YYEKEE, per germline (reference sequence). The V and J ends lost 3 bases and 7 bases respectively, with 11 bases between them. There are 13 residues in the CDR3. CDR3 loop: CASSSHLEQPQHF. CDR3 sequence (DNA): TGTGCCAGCAGCTCCCACCTAGAGCAGCCCCAGCATTTT.

The gene calls are TRBV6-1 and TRBJ1-2; 9 nucleotides match TRBD1. Per germline, CDR1 MNHNS and CDR2 SASEGT. V lost 8 bases to trimming and J lost 7 bases; unmatched junction nucleotides: 11. This CDR3 comprises 14 residues. The CDR3 nucleotides are TGTGCCAGCGCATCAGGACAGGGGATTCGTGGCTACACCTTC. Its translation is CASASGQGIRGYTF.

This clonotype was counted between two and nine times. The rearrangement joins TRBV5-1 to TRBJ2-7, with TRBD2 identical over 14 bases. The CDR3 totals 18 residues. The V and J ends lost 0 bases and 4 bases, in that order; junction bases with no gene match: 9. The germline gives CDR1 SGHRS, CDR2 YFSETQ. CDR3 residues: CASSLEGWGTSGSYEQYF. DNA of the CDR3: TGCGCCAGCAGCTTGGAGGGTTGGGGGACTAGCGGGAGTTACGAGCAGTACTTC.

This clonotype appeared many times. The V and J genes are TRBV18 and TRBJ2-4; D may be TRBD1 (6 bases). The CDR3 is 15 amino acids. Germline values: CDR1 KGHSH, CDR2 LQKENI. Trimming shortened V by 6 bases and J by 7 bases, and 19 bases separated the two germline ends. The CDR3 DNA reads TGTGCCAGCTCCTTCAGCGGACGTGGGGGCAACATTCAGTACTTC. This sequence encodes CASSFSGRGGNIQYF.

The chain has TRBV20-1 and TRBJ1-1; 8 bases align to TRBD1. Germline-derived CDR1 and CDR2 are DFQATT and SNEGSKA (reference sequence). Losses at the gene ends were 2 bases for V and 4 bases for J; bases not matched to a gene: 6. The length of the CDR3 is 14 residues. The CDR3 loop is CSARLQGGSTEAFF. For the CDR3, the DNA is TGCAGTGCTAGATTACAGGGGGGGAGCACTGAAGCTTTCTTT.

V and J are TRBV20-1 and TRBJ2-1; D unclear. CDR1 and CDR2 from the germline V gene are DFQATT and SNEGSKA (reference sequence). CDR3 length: 17 amino acids. The V gene lost 0 bases and the J gene lost 4 bases, with 19 bases spanning the gap. This CDR3 reads CSAREPRWLGDYNEQFF. The DNA of the CDR3 is TGCAGTGCTAGAGAGCCCCGTTGGCTAGGCGATTACAATGAGCAGTTCTTC.

The chain joins TRBV24-1 to TRBJ2-2; 8 nucleotides align to TRBD2. The CDR3 consists of 14 residues. Germline assignment: CDR1 KGHDR and CDR2 SFDVKD. The ends lost 4 bases at V and 5 bases at J; junction bases unmatched: 2. CDR3 nucleotides: TGTGCCACCAGTGAACCGGGGGGGACCGGGGAGCTGTTTTTT. As protein: CATSEPGGTGELFF.

V usage is TRBV29-1 and J usage is TRBJ1-1; 7 positions agree with TRBD1. CDR1 is SQVTM and CDR2 is ANQGSEA in the germline V gene. The V gene end was trimmed by 6 bases and the J gene end by 2 bases; junction bases not matched to a gene: 9. The CDR3 runs to 14 residues. CDR3 in amino acids: CSVTPTGANTEAFF. The DNA of the CDR3 is TGCAGCGTGACCCCTACAGGGGCAAACACTGAAGCTTTCTTT.

This clonotype was seen more than once but under ten times. This chain uses TRBV5-1 with TRBJ1-2; 10 bases line up with TRBD1. This CDR3 region has 15 residues. Germline V CDR1 and CDR2: SGHRS, YFSETQ. The V and J ends lost 6 bases and 7 bases, in that order; junction bases with no gene match: 12. This CDR3 is CASTSTGGVTFGYTF. CDR3 nucleotides: TGCGCCAGCACTTCGACAGGGGGCGTAACATTTGGCTACACCTTC.

This clonotype was detected a few times. This chain uses TRBV3-1 with TRBJ2-1; D tentatively reads TRBD1 or TRBD2 (5 bases each). CDR1 is LGHDT and CDR2 is YNNKEL in the germline V gene (reference sequence). Trimming pared 4 bases from V and 7 bases from J, leaving 20 bases between. The CDR3 has 16 residues. This CDR3 is CASSPRDPGAMNEQFF. Written as DNA, the CDR3 is TGTGCCAGCAGCCCCCGGGACCCAGGAGCCATGAATGAGCAGTTCTTC.